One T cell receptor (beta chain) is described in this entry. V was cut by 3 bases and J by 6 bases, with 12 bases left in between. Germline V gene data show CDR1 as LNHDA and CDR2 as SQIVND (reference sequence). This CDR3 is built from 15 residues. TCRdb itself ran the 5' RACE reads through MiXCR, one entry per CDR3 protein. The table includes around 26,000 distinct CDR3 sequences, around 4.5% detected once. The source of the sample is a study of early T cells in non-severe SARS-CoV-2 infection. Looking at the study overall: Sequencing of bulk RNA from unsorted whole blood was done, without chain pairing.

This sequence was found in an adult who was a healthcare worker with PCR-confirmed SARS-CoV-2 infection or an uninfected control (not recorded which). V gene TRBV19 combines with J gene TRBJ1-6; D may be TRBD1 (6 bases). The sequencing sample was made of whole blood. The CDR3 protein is CASSMEARGNSPLHF. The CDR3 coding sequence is TGTGCCAGTAGTATGGAGGCCAGGGGTAATTCACCCCTCCACTTT. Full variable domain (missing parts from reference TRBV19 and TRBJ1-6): DGGITQSPKYLFRKEGQNVTLSCEQNLNHDAMYWYRQDPGQGLRLIYYSQIVNDFQKGDIAEGYSVSREKKESFPLTVTSAQKNPTAFYLCASSMEARGNSPLHFGNGTRLTVT.